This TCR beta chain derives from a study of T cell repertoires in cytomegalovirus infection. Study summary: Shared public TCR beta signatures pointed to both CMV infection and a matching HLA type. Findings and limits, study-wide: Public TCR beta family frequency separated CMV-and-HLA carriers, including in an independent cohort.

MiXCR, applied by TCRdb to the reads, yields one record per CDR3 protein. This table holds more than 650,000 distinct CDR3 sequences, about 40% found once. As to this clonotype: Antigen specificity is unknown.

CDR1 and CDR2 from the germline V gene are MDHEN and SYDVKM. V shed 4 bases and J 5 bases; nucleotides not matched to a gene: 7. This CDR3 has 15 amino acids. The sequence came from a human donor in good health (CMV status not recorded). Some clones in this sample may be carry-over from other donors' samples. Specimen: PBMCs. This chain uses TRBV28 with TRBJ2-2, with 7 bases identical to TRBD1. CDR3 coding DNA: TGTGCCAGCAGTTCCGAATCAGGGGGAACCGGGGAGCTGTTTTTT. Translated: CASSSESGGTGELFF.